Listed below are T cell receptor beta chains from one sample, sequenced in a study of T-cell reconstitution after alpha-beta-depleted transplantation in children. TCRdb fed the PCR reads into MiXCR, producing one record per CDR3 protein. The sample lists hundreds of thousands of distinct CDR3 sequences; approximately 24% were seen once. The specimen was PBMCs, mostly from graft donor cells, collected 360 days after TCRalphabeta/CD19-depleted stem cell transplant. The receptor set was obtained from a female patient between 2 and 15 years old who had a stem cell transplant for congenital amegakaryocytic thrombocytopenia, so the T cells may come from the graft donor. The CDR3 runs from the conserved cysteine through the conserved F or W. Each record gives: clone size, J gene, D gene, V gene, CDR3 protein, CDR3 DNA. A D gene is named only where the DNA matches it firmly. The size field is filled for only some rows; it gives once, few, many or a size class.

few | TRBJ2-7 | . | TRBV12-3/TRBV12-4 | CASRVGLEFEQYF | TGTGCCAGCAGAGTGGGACTCGAGTTCGAGCAGTACTTC
. | TRBJ2-5 | . | TRBV7-7 | CASSLSWTLGRQETQYF | TGTGCCAGCAGCTTAAGCTGGACCCTCGGACGCCAAGAGACCCAGTACTTC
. | TRBJ1-4 | . | TRBV5-6 | CASSSTPGDIEKLFF | TGTGCCAGCAGCTCGACCCCAGGGGACATTGAAAAACTGTTTTTT
few | TRBJ1-2 | TRBD1 | TRBV12-3/TRBV12-4 | CASSGTGGAYTF | TGTGCCAGCAGTGGGACAGGGGGAGCCTACACCTTC
few | TRBJ1-1 | . | TRBV7-9 | CASGQNTEAFF | TGTGCCAGCGGACAGAACACTGAAGCTTTCTTT
few | TRBJ2-7 | . | TRBV4-1 | CASSQDQSPGSYEQYF | TGCGCCAGCAGCCAAGATCAGAGCCCGGGTTCCTACGAGCAGTACTTC
. | TRBJ2-5 | TRBD2 | TRBV25-1 | CASGTSGRKQETQYF | TGTGCCAGTGGGACTAGCGGGAGAAAACAAGAGACCCAGTACTTC
few | TRBJ2-2 | . | TRBV4-1 | CASSRLRLASNTGELFF | TGCGCCAGCAGCCGGCTTCGGCTAGCCTCGAACACCGGGGAGCTGTTTTTT
. | TRBJ2-7 | TRBD2 | TRBV20-1 | CSARSATRAGREQYF | TGCAGTGCTAGGTCCGCCACTAGAGCGGGGCGCGAGCAGTACTTC
. | TRBJ2-5 | TRBD1 | TRBV29-1 | CSGDRVEGQETQYF | TGCAGCGGAGACAGGGTAGAGGGCCAAGAGACCCAGTACTTC
. | TRBJ2-5 | . | TRBV20-1 | CSARGARARYQETQYF | TGCAGTGCTAGAGGTGCACGGGCACGGTACCAAGAGACCCAGTACTTC
few | TRBJ2-3 | . | TRBV12-3/TRBV12-4 | CASGDSGGTDTQYF | TGTGCCAGCGGCGACTCCGGCGGCACAGATACGCAGTATTTT
. | TRBJ2-1 | TRBD1 | TRBV27 | CASSPLGQGGGFF | TGTGCCAGCAGTCCCTTGGGACAGGGAGGAGGGTTCTTC
. | TRBJ2-1 | TRBD2 | TRBV15 | CATSLTSGRALSYNEQFF | TGTGCCACCAGCCTTACTAGCGGGAGGGCCCTCTCCTACAATGAGCAGTTCTTC
few | TRBJ1-3 | . | TRBV6-5 | CASATGQPGNTIYF | TGTGCCAGCGCCACCGGACAGCCTGGAAACACCATATATTTT
few | TRBJ2-2 | TRBD1 | TRBV2 | CASSIRTGAVLVTGELFF | TGTGCCAGCAGCATCAGGACAGGGGCGGTGTTGGTGACCGGGGAGCTGTTTTTT
once | TRBJ1-5 | . | TRBV4-1 | CASSQGTPGTQPQHF | TGCGCCAGCAGCCAAGGCACCCCAGGGACTCAGCCCCAGCATTTT
few | TRBJ2-3 | TRBD2 | TRBV2 | CASRGTSGTDTQYF | TGTGCCAGCAGGGGGACTAGCGGCACAGATACGCAGTATTTT
few | TRBJ2-2 | . | TRBV19 | CASRWSAGELFF | TGTGCCAGTAGGTGGAGTGCCGGGGAGCTGTTTTTT
many | TRBJ2-7 | . | TRBV2 | CASMTGTPNF | TGTGCCAGTATGACCGGGACACCCAACTTC
. | TRBJ2-1 | TRBD2 | TRBV15 | CATSREASGNPYNEQFF | TGTGCCACCAGCAGAGAAGCTAGCGGAAATCCCTACAATGAGCAGTTCTTC
. | TRBJ1-5 | . | TRBV4-1 | CASSLYRAYNQPQHF | TGCGCCAGCAGCCTTTACAGGGCTTACAATCAGCCCCAGCATTTT
. | TRBJ1-6 | . | TRBV7-9 | CASSFWGSPLHF | TGTGCCAGCAGCTTTTGGGGTTCACCCCTCCACTTT
few | TRBJ2-6 | . | TRBV12-3/TRBV12-4 | CASSLGVGGSGANVLTF | TGTGCCAGCAGTTTAGGCGTTGGGGGTTCGGGGGCCAACGTCCTGACTTTC
. | TRBJ2-7 | . | TRBV7-6 | CASSLHGGINYEQYF | TGTGCCAGCAGCTTACATGGGGGGATTAACTACGAGCAGTACTTC
. | TRBJ2-3 | TRBD2 | TRBV4-2 | CASSQVVRTSGSTDTQYF | TGTGCCAGCAGCCAAGTCGTCCGGACTAGCGGTTCCACAGATACGCAGTATTTT